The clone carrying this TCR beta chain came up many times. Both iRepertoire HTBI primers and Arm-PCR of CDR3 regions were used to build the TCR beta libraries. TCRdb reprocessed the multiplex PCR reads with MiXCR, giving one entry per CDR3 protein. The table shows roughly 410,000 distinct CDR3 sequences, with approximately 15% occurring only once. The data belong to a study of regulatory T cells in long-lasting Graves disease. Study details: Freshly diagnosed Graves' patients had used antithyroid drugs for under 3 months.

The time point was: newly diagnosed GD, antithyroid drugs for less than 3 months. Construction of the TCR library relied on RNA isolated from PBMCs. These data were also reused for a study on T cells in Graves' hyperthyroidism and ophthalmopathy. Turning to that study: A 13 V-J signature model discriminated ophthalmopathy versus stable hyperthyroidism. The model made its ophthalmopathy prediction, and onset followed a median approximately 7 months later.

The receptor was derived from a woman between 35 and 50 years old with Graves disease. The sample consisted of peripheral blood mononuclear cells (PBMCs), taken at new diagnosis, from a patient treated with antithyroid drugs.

CDR3 region: CSAETRGDLVYEQYF. In nucleotides, the CDR3 is TGCAGTGCTGAAACCCGAGGAGATTTGGTCTACGAGCAGTACTTC. The chain carries TRBV20-1 and TRBJ2-7; no definite D call. The CDR3 is 15 amino acids. The germline CDR1 and CDR2 sequences are DFQATT and SNEGSKA (reference sequence). Trimming removed 5 bases at V and 3 bases at J, with 20 bases between.